This TCR beta chain was profiled in a study of cytomegalovirus exposure and HLA in healthy donors. Of note for this clone: Its antigen is not known.

This CDR3 contains 15 residues. V lost 4 bases to trimming and J lost 1 base, with 10 bases between them. Germline V gene sequence: CDR1 MDHEN, CDR2 SYDVKM. The PCR used 60 Vbeta and 13 Jbeta primers. The assay was immunoSEQ multiplex PCR, and TCRdb's table has in-frame clones only and misses some. This repertoire shows 98,000 or so clones, roughly a tenth found once; its top ten account for about 5%. Study-wide results and caveats: Many donors carried some public TCRs, although rarity characterized most TCR sequences. TCR beta chains associated with HLA were, in a later analysis, more clonally expanded than equally common others. Productive status was seen about 90% or about 30% of the time for most TCR beta V segments in an earlier analysis. CMV serostatus alone was available as immune exposure information.

This clonotype was obtained from a middle-aged man in good health and CMV-seropositive. This chain joins TRBV28 and TRBJ2-2, with TRBD1 as a possible D gene (6 bases). The sequenced material came from PBMCs. Written as DNA, the CDR3 is TGTGCCAGCAGTTATCCGGGACAGAACACCGGGGAGCTGTTTTTT. Protein product: CASSYPGQNTGELFF.